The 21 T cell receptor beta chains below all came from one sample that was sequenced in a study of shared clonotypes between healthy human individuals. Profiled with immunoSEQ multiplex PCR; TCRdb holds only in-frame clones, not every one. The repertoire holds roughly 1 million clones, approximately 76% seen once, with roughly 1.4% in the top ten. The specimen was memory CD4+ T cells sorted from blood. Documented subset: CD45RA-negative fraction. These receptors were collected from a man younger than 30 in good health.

CDR3 sequence: CASSRDSSPLHF. As DNA, the CDR3 is TGTGCCAGCAGCAGGGATTCGTCACCCCTCCACTTT. The chain joins TRBV2 to TRBJ1-6; perhaps TRBD1 as D (5 bases). The CDR3 totals 12 residues. V lost 6 bases and J 10 bases, leaving 10 bases between the germline ends. Germline loops: CDR1 SNHLY, CDR2 FYNNEI.

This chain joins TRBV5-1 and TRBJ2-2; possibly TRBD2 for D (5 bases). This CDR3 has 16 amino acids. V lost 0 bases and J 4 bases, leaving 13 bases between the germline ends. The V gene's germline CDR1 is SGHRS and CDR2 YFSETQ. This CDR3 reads CASSLVTPRGTGELFF. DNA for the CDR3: TGCGCCAGCAGCTTGGTTACACCCCGGGGCACCGGGGAGCTGTTTTTT.

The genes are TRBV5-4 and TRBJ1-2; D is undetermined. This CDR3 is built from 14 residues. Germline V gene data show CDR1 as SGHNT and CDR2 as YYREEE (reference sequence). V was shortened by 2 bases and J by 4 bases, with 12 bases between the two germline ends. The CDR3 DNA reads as TGTGCCAGCAGCTTTAACGGGATAACCTATGGCTACACCTTC. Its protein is CASSFNGITYGYTF.

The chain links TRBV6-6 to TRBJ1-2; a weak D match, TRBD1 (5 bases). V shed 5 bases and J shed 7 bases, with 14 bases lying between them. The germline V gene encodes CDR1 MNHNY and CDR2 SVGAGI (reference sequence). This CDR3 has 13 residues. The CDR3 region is CASSPRDGGGYTF. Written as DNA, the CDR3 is TGTGCCAGCAGTCCCCGGGACGGTGGTGGCTACACCTTC.

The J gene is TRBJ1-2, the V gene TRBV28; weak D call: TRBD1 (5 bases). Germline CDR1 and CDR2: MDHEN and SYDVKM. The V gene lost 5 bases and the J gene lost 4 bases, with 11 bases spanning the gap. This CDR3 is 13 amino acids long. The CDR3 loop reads CASSPTALYGYTF. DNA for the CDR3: TGTGCCAGCAGTCCGACAGCCCTCTATGGCTACACCTTC.

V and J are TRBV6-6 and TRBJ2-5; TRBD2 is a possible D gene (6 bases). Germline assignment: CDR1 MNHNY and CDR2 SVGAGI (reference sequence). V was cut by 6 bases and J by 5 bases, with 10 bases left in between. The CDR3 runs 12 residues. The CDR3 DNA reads TGTGCCAGCAGAGAAGGGAGGGAGACCCAGTACTTC. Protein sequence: CASREGRETQYF.

The CDR3 sequence is CASSLRESSSYNEQFF. In nucleotides, the CDR3 is TGTGCCAGCAGCCTCCGGGAGAGCAGCTCCTACAATGAGCAGTTCTTC. V gene TRBV11-2 combines with J gene TRBJ2-1, with a weak D call TRBD2 (6 bases). CDR1 and CDR2 (germline): SGHAT, FQNNGV. Deletions cut 5 bases from V and 0 bases from J, with 14 bases between. The CDR3 totals 16 residues.

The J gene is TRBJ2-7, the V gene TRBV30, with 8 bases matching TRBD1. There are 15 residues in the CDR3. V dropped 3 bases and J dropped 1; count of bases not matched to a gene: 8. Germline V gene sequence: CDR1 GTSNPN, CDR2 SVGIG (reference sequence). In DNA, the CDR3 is TGTGCCTGGAGGCGGACGGGACAGGTATCCTACGAGCAGTACTTC. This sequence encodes CAWRRTGQVSYEQYF.

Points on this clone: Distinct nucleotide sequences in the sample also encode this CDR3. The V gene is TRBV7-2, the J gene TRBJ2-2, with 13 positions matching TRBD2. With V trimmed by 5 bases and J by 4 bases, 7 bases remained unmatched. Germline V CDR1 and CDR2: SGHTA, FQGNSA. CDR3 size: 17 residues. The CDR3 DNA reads TGTGCCAGCAGCCTCCTCCGGACTAGCGGGGGCACCGGGGAGCTGTTTTTT. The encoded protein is CASSLLRTSGGTGELFF.

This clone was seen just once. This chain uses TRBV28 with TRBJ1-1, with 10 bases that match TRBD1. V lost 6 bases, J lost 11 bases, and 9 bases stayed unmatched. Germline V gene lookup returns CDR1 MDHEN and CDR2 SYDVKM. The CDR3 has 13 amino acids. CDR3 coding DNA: TGTGCCAGCAGCAGTCCCGGGACAGGGGTCGCTTTCTTT. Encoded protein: CASSSPGTGVAFF.

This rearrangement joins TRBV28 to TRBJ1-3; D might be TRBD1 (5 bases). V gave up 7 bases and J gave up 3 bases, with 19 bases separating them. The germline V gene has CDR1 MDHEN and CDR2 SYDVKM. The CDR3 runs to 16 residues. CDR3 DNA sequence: TGTGCCAGCAATAGTCAGGGTTCGTTTCGTGGAAACACCATATATTTT. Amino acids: CASNSQGSFRGNTIYF.

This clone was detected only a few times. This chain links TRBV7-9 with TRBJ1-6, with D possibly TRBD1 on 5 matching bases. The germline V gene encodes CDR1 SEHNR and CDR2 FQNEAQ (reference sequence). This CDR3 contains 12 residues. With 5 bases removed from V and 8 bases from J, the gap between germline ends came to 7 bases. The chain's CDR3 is CASSQGDSPLHF. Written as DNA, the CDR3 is TGTGCCAGCAGCCAGGGAGATTCACCCCTCCACTTT. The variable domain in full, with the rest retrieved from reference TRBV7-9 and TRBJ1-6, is DTGVSQNPRHKITKRGQNVTFRCDPISEHNRLYWYRQTLGQGPEFLTYFQNEAQLEKSRLLSDRFSAERPKGSFSTLEIQRTEQGDSAMYLCASSQGDSPLHFGNGTRLTVT.

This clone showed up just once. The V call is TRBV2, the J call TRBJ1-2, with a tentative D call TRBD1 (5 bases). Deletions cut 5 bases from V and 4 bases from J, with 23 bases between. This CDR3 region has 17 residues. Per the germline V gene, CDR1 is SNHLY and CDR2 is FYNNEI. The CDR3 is CASSQAAHLAGFYGYTF. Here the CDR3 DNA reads TGTGCCAGCAGTCAGGCAGCCCACCTCGCAGGGTTCTATGGCTACACCTTC.

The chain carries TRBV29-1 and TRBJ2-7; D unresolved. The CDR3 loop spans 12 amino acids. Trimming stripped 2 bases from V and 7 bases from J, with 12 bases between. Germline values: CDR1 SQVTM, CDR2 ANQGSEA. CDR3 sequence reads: CSVELKRGEQYF. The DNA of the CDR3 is TGCAGCGTTGAACTGAAACGCGGAGAGCAGTACTTC.

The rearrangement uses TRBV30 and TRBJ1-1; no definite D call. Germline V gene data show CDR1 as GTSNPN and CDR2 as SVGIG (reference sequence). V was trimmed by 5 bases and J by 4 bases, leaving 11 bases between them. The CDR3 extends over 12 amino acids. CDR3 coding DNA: TGTGCCTGGTCCAAGTTTGGCACTGAAGCTTTCTTT. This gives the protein CAWSKFGTEAFF. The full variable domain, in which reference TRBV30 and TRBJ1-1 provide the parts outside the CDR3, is SQTIHQWPATLVQPVGSPLSLECTVEGTSNPNLYWYRQAAGRGLQLLFYSVGIGQISSEVPQNLSASRPQDRQFILSSKKLLLSDSGFYLCAWSKFGTEAFFGQGTRLTVV.

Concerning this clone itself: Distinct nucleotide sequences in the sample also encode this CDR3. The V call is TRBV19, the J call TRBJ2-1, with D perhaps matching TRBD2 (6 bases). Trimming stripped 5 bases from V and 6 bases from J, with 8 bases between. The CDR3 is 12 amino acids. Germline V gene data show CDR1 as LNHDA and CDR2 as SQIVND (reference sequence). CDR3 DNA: TGTGCCAGTAGTCCCGGGGGCAATGAGCAGTTCTTC. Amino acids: CASSPGGNEQFF.

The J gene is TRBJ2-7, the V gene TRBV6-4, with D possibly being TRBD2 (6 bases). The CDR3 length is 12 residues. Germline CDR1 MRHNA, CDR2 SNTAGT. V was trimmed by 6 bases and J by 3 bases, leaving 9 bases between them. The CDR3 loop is CASRGLDYEQYF. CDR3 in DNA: TGTGCCAGCAGGGGACTTGACTACGAGCAGTACTTC.

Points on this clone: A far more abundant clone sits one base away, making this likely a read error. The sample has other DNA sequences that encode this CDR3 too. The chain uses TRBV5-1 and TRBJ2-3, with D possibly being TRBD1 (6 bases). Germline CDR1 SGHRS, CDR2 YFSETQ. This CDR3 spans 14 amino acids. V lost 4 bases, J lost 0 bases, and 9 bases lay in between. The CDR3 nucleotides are TGCGCCAGCAGCCCCGGACAGAGCACAGATACGCAGTATTTT. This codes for CASSPGQSTDTQYF.

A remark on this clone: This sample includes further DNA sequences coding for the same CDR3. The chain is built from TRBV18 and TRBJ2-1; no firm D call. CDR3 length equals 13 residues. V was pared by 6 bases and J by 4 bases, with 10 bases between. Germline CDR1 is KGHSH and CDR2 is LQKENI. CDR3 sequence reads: CASSPDGYNEQFF. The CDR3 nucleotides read TGTGCCAGCTCTCCGGACGGATACAATGAGCAGTTCTTC. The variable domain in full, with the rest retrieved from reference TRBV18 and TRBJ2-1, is NAGVMQNPRHLVRRRGQEARLRCSPMKGHSHVYWYRQLPEEGLKFMVYLQKENIIDESGMPKERFSAEFPKEGPSILRIQQVVRGDSAAYFCASSPDGYNEQFFGPGTRLTVL.

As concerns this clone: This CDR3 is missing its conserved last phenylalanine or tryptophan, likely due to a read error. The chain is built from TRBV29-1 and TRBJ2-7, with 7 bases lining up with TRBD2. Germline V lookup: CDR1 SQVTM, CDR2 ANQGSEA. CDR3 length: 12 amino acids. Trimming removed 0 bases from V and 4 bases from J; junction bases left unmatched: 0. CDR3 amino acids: CSVEEGGYEQYL. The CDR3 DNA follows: TGCAGCGTTGAAGAGGGGGGGTACGAGCAGTACCTC.

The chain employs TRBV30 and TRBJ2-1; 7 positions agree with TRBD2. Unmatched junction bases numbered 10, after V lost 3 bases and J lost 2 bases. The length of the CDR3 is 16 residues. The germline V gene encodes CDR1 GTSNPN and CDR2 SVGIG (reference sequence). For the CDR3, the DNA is TGTGCCTGGAGACTGGTGGGAGGGGCCCCCTACAATGAGCAGTTCTTC. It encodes CAWRLVGGAPYNEQFF.